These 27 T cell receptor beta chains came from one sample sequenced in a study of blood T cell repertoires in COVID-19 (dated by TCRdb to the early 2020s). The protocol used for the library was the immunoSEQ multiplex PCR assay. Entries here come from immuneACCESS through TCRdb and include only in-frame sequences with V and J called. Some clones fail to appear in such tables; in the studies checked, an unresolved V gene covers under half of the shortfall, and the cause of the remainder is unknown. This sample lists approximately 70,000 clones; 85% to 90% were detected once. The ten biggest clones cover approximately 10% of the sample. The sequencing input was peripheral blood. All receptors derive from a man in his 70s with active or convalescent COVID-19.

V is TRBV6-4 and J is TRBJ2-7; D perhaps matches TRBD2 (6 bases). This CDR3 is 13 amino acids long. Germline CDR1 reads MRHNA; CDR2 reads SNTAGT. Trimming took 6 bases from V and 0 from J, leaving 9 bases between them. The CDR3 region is CASRPGSSYEQYF. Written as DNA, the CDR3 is TGTGCCAGCAGGCCCGGGAGCTCCTACGAGCAGTACTTC.

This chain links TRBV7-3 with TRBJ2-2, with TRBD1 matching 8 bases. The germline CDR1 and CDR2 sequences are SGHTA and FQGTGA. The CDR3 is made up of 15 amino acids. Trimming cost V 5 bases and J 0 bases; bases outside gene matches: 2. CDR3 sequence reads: CASSPQGANTGELFF. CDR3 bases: TGTGCCAGCAGCCCACAGGGGGCGAACACCGGGGAGCTGTTTTTT.

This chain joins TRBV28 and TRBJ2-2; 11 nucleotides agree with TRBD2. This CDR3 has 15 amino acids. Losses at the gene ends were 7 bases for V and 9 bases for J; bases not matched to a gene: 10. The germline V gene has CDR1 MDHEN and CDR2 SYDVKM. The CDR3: CASITSGSSRRELFF. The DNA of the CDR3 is TGTGCCAGCATAACTAGCGGGAGTTCTCGTCGGGAGCTGTTTTTT.

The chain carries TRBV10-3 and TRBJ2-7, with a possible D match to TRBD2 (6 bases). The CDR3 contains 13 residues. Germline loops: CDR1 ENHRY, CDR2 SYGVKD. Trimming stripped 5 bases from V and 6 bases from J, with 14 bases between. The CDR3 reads CAISPGTDFEQYF. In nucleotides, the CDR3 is TGTGCCATCAGTCCCGGGACTGACTTCGAGCAGTACTTC.

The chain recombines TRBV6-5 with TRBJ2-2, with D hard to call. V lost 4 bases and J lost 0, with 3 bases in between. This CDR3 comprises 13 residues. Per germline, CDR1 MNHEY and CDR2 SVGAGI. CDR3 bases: TGTGCCAGCAGTTCGGCGAACACCGGGGAGCTGTTTTTT. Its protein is CASSSANTGELFF.

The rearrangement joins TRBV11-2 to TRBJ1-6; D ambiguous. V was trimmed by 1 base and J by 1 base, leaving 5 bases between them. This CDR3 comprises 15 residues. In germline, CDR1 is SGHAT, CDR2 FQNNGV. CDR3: CASSLAYSYNSPLHF. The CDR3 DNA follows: TGTGCCAGCAGCTTAGCGTATTCCTATAATTCACCCCTCCACTTT.

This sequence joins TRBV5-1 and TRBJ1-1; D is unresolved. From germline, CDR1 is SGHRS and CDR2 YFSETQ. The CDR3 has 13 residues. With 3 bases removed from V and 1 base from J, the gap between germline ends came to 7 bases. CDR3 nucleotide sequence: TGCGCCAGCAGCTCCAACACGAACACTGAAGCTTTCTTT. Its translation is CASSSNTNTEAFF.

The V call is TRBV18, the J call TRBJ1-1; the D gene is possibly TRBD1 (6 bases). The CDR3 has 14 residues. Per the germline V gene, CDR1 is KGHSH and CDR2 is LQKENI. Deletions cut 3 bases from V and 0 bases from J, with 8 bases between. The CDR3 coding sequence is TGTGCCAGCTCACCCTGGGGGCTGAACACTGAAGCTTTCTTT. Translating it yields CASSPWGLNTEAFF.

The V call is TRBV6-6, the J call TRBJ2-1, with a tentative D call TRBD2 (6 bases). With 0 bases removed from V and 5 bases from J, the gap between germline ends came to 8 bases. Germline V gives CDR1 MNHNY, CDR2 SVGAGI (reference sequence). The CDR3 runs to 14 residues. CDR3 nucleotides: TGTGCCAGCAGTTACTCGGGAGGAAACAATGAGCAGTTCTTC. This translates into CASSYSGGNNEQFF.

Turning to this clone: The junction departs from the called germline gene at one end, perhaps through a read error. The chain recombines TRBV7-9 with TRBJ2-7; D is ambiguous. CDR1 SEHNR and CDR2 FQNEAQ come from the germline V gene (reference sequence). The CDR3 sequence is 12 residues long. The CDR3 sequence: CASSLDFLSLKF. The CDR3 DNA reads TGTGCCAGCAGCTTAGATTTTTTGTCACTCAAATTC.

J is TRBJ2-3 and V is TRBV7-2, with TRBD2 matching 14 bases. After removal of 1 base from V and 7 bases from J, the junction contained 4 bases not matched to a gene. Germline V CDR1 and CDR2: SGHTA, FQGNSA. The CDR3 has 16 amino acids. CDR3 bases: TGTGCCAGCAGCTTAGATGGGACTAGCGGGAGTAATACGCAGTATTTT. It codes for CASSLDGTSGSNTQYF. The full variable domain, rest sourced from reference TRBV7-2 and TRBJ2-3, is GAGVSQSPSNKVTEKGKDVELRCDPISGHTALYWYRQSLGQGLEFLIYFQGNSAPDKSGLPSDRFSAERTGGSVSTLTIQRTQQEDSAVYLCASSLDGTSGSNTQYFGPGTRLTVL.

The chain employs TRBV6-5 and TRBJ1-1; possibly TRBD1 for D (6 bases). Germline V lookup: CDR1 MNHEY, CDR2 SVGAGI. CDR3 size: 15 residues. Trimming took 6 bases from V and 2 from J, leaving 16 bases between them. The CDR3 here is CASRWKKQGNTEAFF. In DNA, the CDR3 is TGTGCCAGCAGATGGAAAAAACAGGGCAACACTGAAGCTTTCTTT.

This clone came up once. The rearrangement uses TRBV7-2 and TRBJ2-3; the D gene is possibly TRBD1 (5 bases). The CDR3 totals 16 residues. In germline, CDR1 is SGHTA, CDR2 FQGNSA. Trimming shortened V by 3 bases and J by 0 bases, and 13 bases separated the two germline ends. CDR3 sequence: CASSFLGQTSTDTQYF. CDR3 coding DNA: TGTGCCAGCAGCTTCCTCGGACAAACTAGCACAGATACGCAGTATTTT.

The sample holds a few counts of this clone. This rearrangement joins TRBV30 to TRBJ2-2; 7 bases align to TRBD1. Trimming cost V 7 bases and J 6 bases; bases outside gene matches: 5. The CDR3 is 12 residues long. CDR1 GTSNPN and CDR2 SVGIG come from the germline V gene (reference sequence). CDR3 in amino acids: CALTGLPGELFF. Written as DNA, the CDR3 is TGTGCCTTGACAGGGTTGCCCGGGGAGCTGTTTTTT.

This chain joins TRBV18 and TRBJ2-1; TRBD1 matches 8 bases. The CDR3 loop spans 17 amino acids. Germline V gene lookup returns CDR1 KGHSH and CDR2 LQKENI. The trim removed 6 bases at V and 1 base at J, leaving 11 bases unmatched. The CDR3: CASSIKTGGVSYNEQFF. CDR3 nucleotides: TGTGCCAGCTCTATCAAAACAGGGGGTGTTTCCTACAATGAGCAGTTCTTC.

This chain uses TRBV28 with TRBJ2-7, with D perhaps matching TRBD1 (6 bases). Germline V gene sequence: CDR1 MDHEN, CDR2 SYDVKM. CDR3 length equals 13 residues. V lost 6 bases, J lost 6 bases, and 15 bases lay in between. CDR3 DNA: TGTGCCAGCAGGGACAGCAGTAGGGGCGAGCAGTACTTC. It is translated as CASRDSSRGEQYF.

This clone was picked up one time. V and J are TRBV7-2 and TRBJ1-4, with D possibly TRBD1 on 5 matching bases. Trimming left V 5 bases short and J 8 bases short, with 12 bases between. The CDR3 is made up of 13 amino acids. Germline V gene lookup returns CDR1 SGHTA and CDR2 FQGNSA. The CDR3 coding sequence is TGTGCCAGCAGCCTAAACCGACAGGAAAAACTGTTTTTT. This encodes CASSLNRQEKLFF.

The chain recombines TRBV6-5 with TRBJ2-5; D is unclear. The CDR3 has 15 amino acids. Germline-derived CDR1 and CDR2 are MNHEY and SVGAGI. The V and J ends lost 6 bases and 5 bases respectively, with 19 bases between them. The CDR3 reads CASSRTSTMWETQYF. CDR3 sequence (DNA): TGTGCCAGCAGCCGCACCTCAACTATGTGGGAGACCCAGTACTTC.

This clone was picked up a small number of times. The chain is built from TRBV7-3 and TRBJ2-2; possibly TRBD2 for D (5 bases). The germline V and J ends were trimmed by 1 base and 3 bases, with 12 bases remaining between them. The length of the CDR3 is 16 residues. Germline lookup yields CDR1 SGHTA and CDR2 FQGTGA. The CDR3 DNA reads TGTGCCAGCAGCTTAAATCAGCGGCCGGACACCGGGGAGCTGTTTTTT. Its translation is CASSLNQRPDTGELFF.

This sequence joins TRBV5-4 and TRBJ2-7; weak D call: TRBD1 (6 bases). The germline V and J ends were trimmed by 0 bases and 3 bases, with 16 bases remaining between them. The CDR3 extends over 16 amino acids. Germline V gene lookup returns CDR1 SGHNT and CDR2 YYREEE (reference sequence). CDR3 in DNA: TGTGCCAGCAGCTTGGTATATGAGACAGGAGACTACGAGCAGTACTTC. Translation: CASSLVYETGDYEQYF.

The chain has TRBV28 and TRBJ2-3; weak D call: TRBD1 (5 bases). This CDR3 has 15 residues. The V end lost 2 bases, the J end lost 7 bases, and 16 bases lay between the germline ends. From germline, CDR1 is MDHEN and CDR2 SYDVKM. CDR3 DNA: TGTGCCAGCAGTTTAAAACAGGTCGGAGCAAATACGCAGTATTTT. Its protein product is CASSLKQVGANTQYF.

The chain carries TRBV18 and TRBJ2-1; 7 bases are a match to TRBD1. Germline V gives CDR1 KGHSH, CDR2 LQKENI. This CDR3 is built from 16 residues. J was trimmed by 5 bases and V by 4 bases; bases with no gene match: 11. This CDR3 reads CASSRTGGHDNNEQFF. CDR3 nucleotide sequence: TGTGCCAGCTCACGGACAGGCGGACATGATAACAATGAGCAGTTCTTC.

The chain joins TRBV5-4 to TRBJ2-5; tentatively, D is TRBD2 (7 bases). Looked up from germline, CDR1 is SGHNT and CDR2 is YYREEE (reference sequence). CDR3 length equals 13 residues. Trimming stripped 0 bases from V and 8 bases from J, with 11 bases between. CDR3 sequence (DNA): TGTGCCAGCAGCTTGGCTCGCGGGGGCACCCAGTACTTC. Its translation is CASSLARGGTQYF.

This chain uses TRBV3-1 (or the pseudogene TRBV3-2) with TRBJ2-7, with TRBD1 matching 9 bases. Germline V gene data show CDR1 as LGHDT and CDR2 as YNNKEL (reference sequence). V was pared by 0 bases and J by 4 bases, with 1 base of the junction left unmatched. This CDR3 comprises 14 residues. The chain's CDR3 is CASSQDDRGYEQYF. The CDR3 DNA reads TGTGCCAGCAGCCAAGATGACAGGGGGTACGAGCAGTACTTC.

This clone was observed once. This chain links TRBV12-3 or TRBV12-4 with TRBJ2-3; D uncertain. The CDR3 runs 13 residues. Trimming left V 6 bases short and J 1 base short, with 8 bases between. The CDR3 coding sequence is TGTGCCAGCAGCCTTCCTGGCACAGATACGCAGTATTTT. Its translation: CASSLPGTDTQYF.

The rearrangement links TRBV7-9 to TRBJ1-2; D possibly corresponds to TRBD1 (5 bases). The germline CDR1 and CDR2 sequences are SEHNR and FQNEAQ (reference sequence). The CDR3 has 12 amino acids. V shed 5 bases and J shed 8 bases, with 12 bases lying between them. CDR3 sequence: CASSPPEGGYTF. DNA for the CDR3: TGTGCCAGCAGCCCTCCGGAGGGGGGCTACACCTTC. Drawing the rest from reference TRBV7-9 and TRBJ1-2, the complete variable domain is DTGVSQNPRHKITKRGQNVTFRCDPISEHNRLYWYRQTLGQGPEFLTYFQNEAQLEKSRLLSDRFSAERPKGSFSTLEIQRTEQGDSAMYLCASSPPEGGYTFGSGTRLTVV.

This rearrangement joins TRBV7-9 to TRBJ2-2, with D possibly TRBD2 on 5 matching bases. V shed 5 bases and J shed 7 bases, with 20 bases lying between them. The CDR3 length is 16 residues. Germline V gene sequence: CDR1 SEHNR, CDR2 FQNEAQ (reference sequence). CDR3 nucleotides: TGTGCCAGCAGCCTCCCGGTGGGGAGCGCGGTCGGGGAGCTGTTTTTT. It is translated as CASSLPVGSAVGELFF.